This T cell receptor (beta chain) derives from a study of T cell responses to AZD1222 COVID-19 vaccine (dated by TCRdb to about 2021). General notes on the study: Because spike-specific TCR depth and breadth did not differ between the two schedules, AZD1222 recipients who got a second dose at roughly 4 weeks were pooled with those who got a second dose at roughly 12 weeks. Enrollment into the trials was organized by age into subgroups of 18-55, 56-69 and 70-plus years, and those subgroups contained roughly 150, 30 and 60 TCR-sequenced participants, respectively. TCR sequencing covered over 230 trial participants: 200 to 210 given two doses of AZD1222 and around 25 given two doses of MenACWY control vaccine. Results and caveats for the whole study, not just this receptor: The whole spike protein was spanned by vaccine-associated CD4 TCRs, and dominant responses were seen in regions 160-218 and 743-854. In the small 56-69-year group, the increase in depth fell short of significance, most likely because of low power. Spike-specific TCR breadth and depth rose significantly after two AZD1222 doses compared with day 0 and with MenACWY recipients. Because no day 14 peak-response samples were available, repertoires were characterized only after the peak T cell response. Nearly half of unique spike-specific TCRs reportedly recognized epitopes outside regions mutated in the B.1.351 and B.1.1.7 variants. Conclusions about previously exposed vaccinees are limited because only six or seven AZD1222 recipients were SARS-CoV-2 seropositive at baseline. Participants were mostly white British and included more females than males, and it was suggested by the authors that clonal diversity may have been underestimated.

The CDR3 regions of human TCRbeta chains were subjected to immunosequencing. Turning to the authors' computational methods: TCRs in the repertoires were compared against a reference library of SARS-CoV-2-specific TCRs that had been generated with the MIRA antigen-specificity platform. Breadth was defined as the fraction of unique TCRs that were SARS-CoV-2-associated, and depth was defined as the fraction of total T cells that were SARS-CoV-2-associated. Using the MIRA data, each spike-specific TCR was mapped to the spike region that the TCR reacts to and placed in a CD4 or CD8 class. Log10-transformed breadth and depth values were compared by one-way ANOVA with Sidak's multiple comparisons tests. TCRdb obtained this table from immuneACCESS and retained in-frame rearrangements with V and J assigned. These tables miss some clones; where compared with another copy, unresolved V genes account for less than half of the shortfall, and the remainder is unexplained. The DNA gave D and trimming, while V, J and clone size come from that table. Recorded for this sample are approximately 140,000 clones; approximately 90% of them occurred a single time. In total, the top ten clones hold around 3.7% of the sample.

Taken with the paper, the label for time point translates to: baseline before first vaccination. The vaccinee samples were drawn from two UK trials, COV001 and COV002, one of which was a single-blind randomized controlled phase 2/3 trial testing AZD1222 (ChAdOx1 nCoV-19) in healthy adults. Trial participant PBMC samples were collected at day 0 and day 28 after the second dose for TCRbeta chain sequencing. A remark on this clone: What this receptor recognizes is not known. No qualities accompany the bases; no much larger clone lies one base away.

This sequence originates from an adult in good health. The sample here was peripheral blood, taken on day 0 of AZD1222 vaccination.

The CDR3 corresponds to CAWSGQGDSPLHF. The sequence in DNA is TGTGCCTGGAGTGGGCAGGGGGATTCACCCCTCCACTTT. The chain links TRBV30 with TRBJ1-6, with 7 bases aligning to TRBD1. The CDR3 spans 13 residues, from the cysteine through the phenylalanine. Left in the record is the CDR3 DNA by itself, 39 bases read in frame from the first base. The germline V and J ends show losses of 1 base and 8 bases respectively, and no gene match explains 2 bases of the junction. According to the germline V gene (reference sequence), CDR1 reads GTSNPN and CDR2 reads SVGIG.